This TCR beta chain was found in a study of OX40 agonist ivuxolimab in advanced cancers. Across the whole study: Having had anti-PD-1, anti-PD-L1 or anti-CTLA-4 therapy before was allowed, and approximately 40% had some. Three patients had partial responses: one hepatocellular carcinoma, two cutaneous melanoma.

As regards this clone: Antigen unknown.

The investigators sampled blood at baseline, at cycle 4 day 1, and at cycle 7 day 1. General study findings and limits: There were, on average, more expanded clones in CD8+ T cells than in CD4+.

Method: immunoSEQ multiplex PCR; TCRdb's copy keeps in-frame clones and lacks some. Among approximately 60,000 clones listed, just under 85% were seen once. V lost 2 bases and J lost 6, with 14 bases in between. CDR1 is SGHTA, CDR2 FQGNSA, per germline. The CDR3 extends over 14 amino acids. The sequence was obtained from an adult with an advanced solid tumor such as melanoma, head and neck, liver or kidney cancer. The material sequenced was CD4+ or CD8+ T cells sorted from blood, taken in a trial of the OX40 agonist ivuxolimab. The chain joins TRBV7-2 to TRBJ2-7; a possible D gene is TRBD1 (5 bases). The CDR3 loop reads CASSLIRGRREQYF. CDR3 coding DNA: TGTGCCAGCAGCTTAATAAGGGGCCGCCGCGAGCAGTACTTC.